Following are 7 T cell receptor beta chains from one sample sequenced in a study of OX40 agonist ivuxolimab in advanced cancers. Libraries were prepared by immunoSEQ multiplex PCR; TCRdb keeps only in-frame clonotypes and omits some of them. The data contain 50,000 to 80,000 clones, about 90% of them singletons. The material sequenced was CD4+ or CD8+ T cells sorted from blood, taken in a trial of the OX40 agonist ivuxolimab. The receptors originated from an adult with an advanced solid tumor such as melanoma, head and neck, liver or kidney cancer.

This CDR3 reads CASSLNNEQFF. CDR3 bases: TGTGCCAGCAGTTTAAACAATGAGCAGTTCTTC. The chain employs TRBV28 and TRBJ2-1; D not resolved. The CDR3 runs 11 residues. V shed 2 bases and J shed 5 bases, with 1 base lying between them. Germline lookup yields CDR1 MDHEN and CDR2 SYDVKM.

V gene TRBV19 combines with J gene TRBJ1-5; TRBD1 matches at 7 bases. Germline CDR1 and CDR2: LNHDA and SQIVND (reference sequence). V shed 7 bases, J shed 8 bases, and the junction held 8 bases outside the gene matches. The CDR3 contains 13 residues. Written as DNA, the CDR3 is TGTGCCAGTACGGTCCAGGGGGGAAAGCCCCAGCATTTT. Its protein product is CASTVQGGKPQHF.

The gene calls are TRBV28 and TRBJ1-1, with 7 bases aligning to TRBD1. Unmatched junction bases numbered 7, after V lost 3 bases and J lost 0 bases. Germline V gene lookup returns CDR1 MDHEN and CDR2 SYDVKM. The CDR3 consists of 16 residues. The CDR3 is CASSFWDSRMNTEAFF. DNA for the CDR3: TGTGCCAGCAGTTTTTGGGACAGCCGCATGAACACTGAAGCTTTCTTT.

V and J are TRBV5-1 and TRBJ1-5; weak D call: TRBD1 (6 bases). The CDR3 spans 16 residues. Trimming removed 4 bases from V and 0 bases from J, with 14 bases in between. The germline CDR1 and CDR2 sequences are SGHRS and YFSETQ. The CDR3 bases are TGCGCCAGCAGCCCAGGAACAGGGCTTAGCAATCAGCCCCAGCATTTT. Translating it yields CASSPGTGLSNQPQHF.

The gene calls are TRBV6-6 and TRBJ1-5; 7 bases map to TRBD1. The CDR3 is 13 residues long. In germline, CDR1 is MNHNY, CDR2 SVGAGI (reference sequence). V lost 7 bases, J lost 4 bases, and 4 bases stayed unmatched. Here the CDR3 DNA reads TGTGCCAGCACCCCAGGGGGGAATCAGCCCCAGCATTTT. Encoded protein: CASTPGGNQPQHF.

J is TRBJ2-5 and V is TRBV21-1; the table calls TRBD2, which could not be checked here. TRBV21-1 corresponds to a pseudogene. This CDR3 is 18 amino acids long. The chain's CDR3 is CANPLPVSGGRFGETQYF. DNA of the CDR3: TGTGCCAACCCGCTCCCCGTAAGCGGGGGGCGGTTCGGGGAGACCCAGTACTTC.

The chain has TRBV6-6 and TRBJ2-1; 10 bases line up with TRBD2. CDR1 and CDR2 from the germline V gene are MNHNY and SVGAGI (reference sequence). V gave up 5 bases and J gave up 7 bases; unmatched junction bases: 8. The CDR3 has 15 residues. In DNA form, the CDR3 reads TGTGCCAGCAGTGGGTTAGCGGGGGGCCAAAATGAGCAGTTCTTC. Protein: CASSGLAGGQNEQFF.